These 27 T cell receptor beta chains share one sample of origin, sequenced in a study of blood T cells in healthy people across ages. Combining a sample-barcoded 5' primer with a J-beta primer mix, a second PCR ran for 7 to 11 cycles. TCRdb called the 5' RACE reads again in MiXCR, with one record for every CDR3 protein. The sample gives roughly 1,300,000 distinct CDR3 sequences, roughly 59% of which show up once; about 6.3% is in the top ten. Sequenced: blood. Source of these receptors: a man aged 18 to 30 in good health.

The chain joins TRBV5-1 to TRBJ2-7; TRBD2 aligns across 7 bases. The CDR3 runs 16 residues. J lost 5 bases, V lost 4 bases, and 15 bases had no gene match. Germline loops: CDR1 SGHRS, CDR2 YFSETQ. The CDR3: CASSPGGREESHEQYF. The CDR3 bases are TGCGCCAGCAGCCCGGGAGGTCGGGAGGAATCGCACGAGCAGTACTTC.

This chain links TRBV14 with TRBJ2-5; D is undetermined. CDR1 is SGHDN and CDR2 is FVKESK in the germline V gene. CDR3 length equals 12 residues. Trimming took 4 bases from V and 4 from J, leaving 7 bases between them. The CDR3 here is CASSPPRETQYF. The CDR3 coding sequence is TGTGCCAGCAGCCCACCACGAGAGACCCAGTACTTC.

The chain employs TRBV7-2 and TRBJ2-3, with D maybe TRBD1 (5 bases). The germline V gene encodes CDR1 SGHTA and CDR2 FQGNSA. The CDR3 is made up of 15 amino acids. The germline V and J ends were trimmed by 4 bases and 2 bases, with 13 bases remaining between them. This chain's CDR3 is CASSSRMDNTDTQYF. Here the CDR3 DNA reads TGTGCCAGCAGCTCCCGGATGGACAACACAGATACGCAGTATTTT. The complete variable domain, with remaining parts taken from reference TRBV7-2 and TRBJ2-3, reads GAGVSQSPSNKVTEKGKDVELRCDPISGHTALYWYRQSLGQGLEFLIYFQGNSAPDKSGLPSDRFSAERTGGSVSTLTIQRTQQEDSAVYLCASSSRMDNTDTQYFGPGTRLTVL.

Concerning this clonotype: A much larger clone differs from this one at a single base, so this may be a read error. Here the CDR3 reads CASSLNSGTYNEQFF. DNA of the CDR3: TGTGCCAGCAGCTTAAATAGCGGGACTTACAATGAGCAGTTCTTC. V usage is TRBV7-2 and J usage is TRBJ2-1, with TRBD2 matching over 8 bases. Germline CDR1 is SGHTA and CDR2 is FQGNSA. V lost 2 bases, J lost 4 bases, and 4 bases stayed unmatched. This CDR3 is 15 amino acids long.

This clonotype was detected a few times. The rearrangement links TRBV29-1 to TRBJ2-1; perhaps TRBD1 as D (6 bases). Deletions cut 7 bases from V and 7 bases from J, with 20 bases between. CDR1 and CDR2 (germline): SQVTM, ANQGSEA. This CDR3 comprises 14 residues. Here the CDR3 reads CSAGTPWRSNEQFF. CDR3 bases: TGCAGCGCCGGGACACCCTGGCGGTCAAATGAGCAGTTCTTC.

In its sample, this clonotype was seen many times. This chain joins TRBV7-2 and TRBJ2-7; D is undetermined. The V and J ends lost 0 bases and 0 bases respectively, with 6 bases between them. CDR3 length: 14 residues. Germline V gene data show CDR1 as SGHTA and CDR2 as FQGNSA. The CDR3, as DNA: TGTGCCAGCAGCTTAGCAAGGAACTCCTACGAGCAGTACTTC. This sequence encodes CASSLARNSYEQYF.

The rearrangement links TRBV4-3 to TRBJ2-7; 11 nucleotides align to TRBD1. The J call is in doubt because the DNA end fits TRBJ2-1 better. The CDR3 length is 15 residues. The germline CDR1 and CDR2 sequences are LGHNA and YSLEER. The CDR3 region has the DNA TGCGCCAGCAGCCAAGTGGGACAGGGGGAGAGTGAGCAGTTCTTC. Translating gives CASSQVGQGESEQFF.

In this sample, this clonotype turned up a few times. The chain couples TRBV7-9 to TRBJ2-5; the D is unclear. The DNA matches TRBJ2-7 better at its end, which makes the J call doubtful. The CDR3 totals 13 residues. Per the germline V gene, CDR1 is SEHNR and CDR2 is FQNEAQ (reference sequence). CDR3 nucleotide sequence: TGTGCCAGCAGCCCCCGGGCCTTGGACGAGCAGTACTTC. Translating it yields CASSPRALDEQYF.

The chain couples TRBV6-2 or TRBV6-3 to TRBJ2-7; TRBD2 matches at 13 bases. There are 14 residues in the CDR3. Losses at the gene ends were 6 bases for V and 6 bases for J; bases not matched to a gene: 5. CDR1 is MNHEY and CDR2 is SVGEGT in the germline V gene. CDR3 protein: CASRSGTSGTEQYF. For the CDR3, the DNA is TGTGCCAGCAGGTCCGGGACTAGCGGGACCGAGCAGTACTTC.

This clonotype was detected only a few times. This rearrangement joins TRBV15 to TRBJ2-5; 12 bases are a match to TRBD2. The germline V gene has CDR1 LNHNV and CDR2 YYDKDF (reference sequence). There are 18 residues in the CDR3. Trimming cost V 5 bases and J 2 bases; bases outside gene matches: 12. CDR3 residues: CATSGFTSGGPPQETQYF. CDR3 nucleotides: TGTGCCACCAGCGGATTCACTAGCGGGGGGCCGCCGCAAGAGACCCAGTACTTC.

The V gene is TRBV9, the J gene TRBJ2-1; D might be TRBD1 or TRBD2, each matching 5 bases. The germline gives CDR1 SGDLS, CDR2 YYNGEE. Trimming cost V 8 bases and J 0 bases, with 18 bases left between them. This CDR3 has 16 amino acids. CDR3 residues: CASTAFSGSSYNEQFF. The CDR3 bases are TGTGCCAGTACCGCCTTTTCAGGGAGCTCCTACAATGAGCAGTTCTTC.

This clonotype was seen once. This chain uses TRBV27 with TRBJ2-3; a weak D match, TRBD2 (7 bases). V was shortened by 0 bases and J by 2 bases, with 24 bases between the two germline ends. CDR3 length equals 20 residues. In germline, CDR1 is MNHEY, CDR2 SMNVEV (reference sequence). CDR3 residues: CASSLSPFLIIGGATDTQYF. CDR3 DNA: TGTGCCAGCAGTTTATCTCCCTTTTTAATAATTGGGGGGGCCACAGATACGCAGTATTTT.

V usage is TRBV5-1 and J usage is TRBJ2-5; D gene uncertain. CDR1 is SGHRS, CDR2 YFSETQ, per germline. Trimming removed 0 bases from V and 4 bases from J, with 13 bases in between. The CDR3 runs 15 residues. The CDR3 reads CASSLASTRRETQYF. CDR3 bases: TGCGCCAGCAGCTTGGCGAGTACCCGGAGAGAGACCCAGTACTTC.

The chain links TRBV6-5 to TRBJ2-2, with D hard to call. The germline V gene encodes CDR1 MNHEY and CDR2 SVGAGI. V lost 2 bases and J 6 bases, leaving 7 bases between the germline ends. This CDR3 has 13 amino acids. The DNA of the CDR3 is TGTGCCAGCAGTTACAGGGTCGCCGGGGAGCTGTTTTTT. Translated: CASSYRVAGELFF.

This chain joins TRBV25-1 and TRBJ2-5; TRBD2 matches at 14 bases. The CDR3 consists of 18 residues. From germline, CDR1 is MGHDK and CDR2 SYGVNS. The junction had 11 bases not matched to a gene; V was cut back by 8 bases and J by 0 bases. DNA of the CDR3: TGTGCCAGCCAGGGGACTAGCGGGAGCTCAATATACCAAGAGACCCAGTACTTC. Protein sequence: CASQGTSGSSIYQETQYF.

As concerns this clonotype: A read error may produce the germline difference seen at one junction end. This chain connects TRBV7-2 to TRBJ2-1; TRBD2 matches at 9 bases. The CDR3 has 15 residues. Germline V gives CDR1 SGHTA, CDR2 FQGNSA. The CDR3: CASRLAGVLCDEQFF. The CDR3 nucleotides are TGTGCCAGCAGATTAGCGGGAGTGTTGTGTGATGAGCAGTTCTTC.

The rearrangement uses TRBV6-2 or TRBV6-3 and TRBJ2-1, with 7 nucleotides matching TRBD2. The tail of the sequence fits TRBJ2-7 better, so the J call may be wrong. The CDR3 covers 16 residues. CDR1 and CDR2 from the germline V gene are MNHEY and SVGEGT. The CDR3 sequence: CASSYSPSGYYNEQYF. Here the CDR3 DNA reads TGTGCCAGCAGTTACTCCCCTAGCGGATACTACAATGAGCAGTACTTC.

The rearrangement links TRBV9 to TRBJ2-7, with 7 bases identical to TRBD1. The CDR3 is 14 amino acids. V lost 3 bases to trimming and J lost 0 bases; unmatched junction nucleotides: 3. Germline V gene sequence: CDR1 SGDLS, CDR2 YYNGEE. DNA for the CDR3: TGTGCCAGCAGCGAGGGGGCAGACTCCTACGAGCAGTACTTC. Translation gives CASSEGADSYEQYF.

The chain uses TRBV4-3 and TRBJ2-2; 10 bases fit TRBD2. The trim removed 1 base at V and 5 bases at J, leaving 10 bases unmatched. Looked up from germline, CDR1 is LGHNA and CDR2 is YSLEER. The length of the CDR3 is 18 residues. The CDR3 spells CASSQGASGGSSTGELFF. DNA of the CDR3: TGCGCCAGCAGCCAAGGGGCTAGCGGGGGTAGCTCGACCGGGGAGCTGTTTTTT.

The rearrangement uses TRBV7-9 and TRBJ2-7; no definite D call. Between the trimmed V and J ends, which lost 4 bases and 9 bases, there was a span of 13 bases. CDR1 and CDR2 (germline): SEHNR, FQNEAQ (reference sequence). The CDR3 runs to 12 residues. The DNA of the CDR3 is TGTGCCAGCAGCTCGCAAACGGTGGTGCAGTACTTC. It codes for CASSSQTVVQYF.

This clonotype has more than one count but fewer than ten. As DNA, the CDR3 is TGTGCCAGCAGCTTAGCTCCTAGCGGGGACCGCACAGATACGCAGTATTTT. Encoded protein: CASSLAPSGDRTDTQYF. The rearrangement uses TRBV7-2 and TRBJ2-3, with TRBD2 matching 9 bases. With V trimmed by 0 bases and J by 1 base, 5 bases remained unmatched. The CDR3 contains 17 residues. The germline V gene has CDR1 SGHTA and CDR2 FQGNSA.

This rearrangement joins TRBV7-2 to TRBJ1-2; no definite D call. CDR1 and CDR2 (germline): SGHTA, FQGNSA. The CDR3 length is 14 residues. Trimming cost V 1 base and J 7 bases, with 13 bases left between them. Here the CDR3 DNA reads TGTGCCAGCAGCTTAGAGGGTTCCGGACGTGGCTACACCTTC. Translation gives CASSLEGSGRGYTF.

The table lists this clonotype with a count of one. V usage is TRBV7-9 and J usage is TRBJ2-5; the match to TRBD2 covers 8 bases. The CDR3 runs to 14 residues. Trimming at V came to 1 base and at J to 13 bases, leaving 11 bases not matched to a gene. Germline assignment: CDR1 SEHNR and CDR2 FQNEAQ (reference sequence). In DNA, the CDR3 is TGTGCCAGCAGCTTAGGGTTCGACCGCGGGGGGACGTACTTC. It encodes CASSLGFDRGGTYF.

The J gene is TRBJ1-5, the V gene TRBV6-2 or TRBV6-3; tentatively, D is TRBD1 (6 bases). V was trimmed by 5 bases and J by 9 bases, leaving 20 bases between them. CDR1 is MNHEY and CDR2 is SVGEGT in the germline V gene. The CDR3 has 15 residues. CDR3 protein: CASSPFTGNTRPQHF. CDR3 DNA: TGTGCCAGCAGTCCCTTCACAGGGAATACCCGGCCCCAGCATTTT.

About this clonotype: A junction end diverges from the germline sequence, so it may reflect a read error. The chain joins TRBV20-1 to TRBJ1-2, with D uncertain. Germline V gene data show CDR1 as DFQATT and CDR2 as SNEGSKA (reference sequence). CDR3 size: 15 residues. In DNA, the CDR3 is TGCAGTGTTAGAGATAGGGCAGGAGGTGACTATGGCTACACCTTC. This gives the protein CSVRDRAGGDYGYTF.

This chain joins TRBV6-5 and TRBJ2-1; 7 nucleotides match TRBD2. This CDR3 is 11 amino acids long. V lost 3 bases to trimming and J lost 12 bases; unmatched junction nucleotides: 2. Germline V gene lookup returns CDR1 MNHEY and CDR2 SVGAGI. The CDR3 DNA follows: TGTGCCAGCAGTTATGGGGGGGGGCAGTTCTTC. Translated: CASSYGGGQFF.

With respect to this clonotype: At one end the junction does not follow the germline gene, possibly because of a read error. The chain has TRBV15 and TRBJ2-1; D may be TRBD2 (5 bases). CDR1 and CDR2 (germline): LNHNV, YYDKDF (reference sequence). CDR3 length: 14 amino acids. The CDR3 loop reads CATNRDLAVNEQFF. The CDR3 coding sequence is TGTGCCACCAACAGAGATCTAGCAGTGAATGAGCAGTTCTTC.